These 2 T cell receptor beta chains were sequenced from one sample in a study of T cell responses to AZD1222 COVID-19 vaccine. Here immunoSEQ multiplex PCR was the method, and the copy in TCRdb shows in-frame clones only, minus some. The sample records 75,000 to 100,000 clones, about 88% being singletons. Material: peripheral blood, obtained on day 0 of AZD1222 vaccination. The source is an adult in good health.

V is TRBV9 and J is TRBJ1-1; no definite D call. CDR1 is SGDLS and CDR2 is YYNGEE in the germline V gene. This CDR3 has 16 residues. Trimming stripped 0 bases from V and 0 bases from J, with 12 bases between. CDR3 coding DNA: TGTGCCAGCAGCGTAGCCCCGACGGTTATGAACACTGAAGCTTTCTTT. Translating it yields CASSVAPTVMNTEAFF.

The CDR3 region has the DNA TGTGCCAGCCGTAGAACTATTAACTATGGCTACACCTTC. It specifies CASRRTINYGYTF. The V and J genes are TRBV27 and TRBJ1-2; D is uncertain. The germline CDR1 and CDR2 sequences are MNHEY and SMNVEV (reference sequence). V was cut by 8 bases and J by 1 base, with 11 bases left in between. This CDR3 region has 13 residues.